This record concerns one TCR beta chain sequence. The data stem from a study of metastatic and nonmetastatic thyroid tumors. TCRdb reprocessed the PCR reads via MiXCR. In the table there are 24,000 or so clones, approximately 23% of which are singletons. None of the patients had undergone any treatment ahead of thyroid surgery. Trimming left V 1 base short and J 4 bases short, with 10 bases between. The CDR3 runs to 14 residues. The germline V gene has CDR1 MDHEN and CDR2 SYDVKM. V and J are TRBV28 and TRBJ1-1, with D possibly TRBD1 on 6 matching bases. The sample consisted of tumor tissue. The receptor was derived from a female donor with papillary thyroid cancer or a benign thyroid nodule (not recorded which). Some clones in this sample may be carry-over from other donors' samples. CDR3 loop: CASSLLGGGTEAFF. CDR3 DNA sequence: TGTGCCAGCAGTTTATTGGGGGGCGGCACTGAAGCTTTCTTT. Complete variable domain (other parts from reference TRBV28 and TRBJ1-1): DVKVTQSSRYLVKRTGEKVFLECVQDMDHENMFWYRQDPGLGLRLIYFSYDVKMKEKGDIPEGYSVSREKKERFSLILESASTNQTSMYLCASSLLGGGTEAFFGQGTRLTVV.